This TCR beta chain emerged from a study of T-cell reconstitution after alpha-beta-depleted transplantation in children. The CDR3 sequence is 16 residues long. The germline gives CDR1 MNHNS, CDR2 SASEGT. The V end was cut by 2 bases, the J end by 8 bases, with 18 bases between. Unique molecular identifiers were incorporated when the TCRbeta library was constructed. MiXCR, applied by TCRdb to the PCR reads, yields one record per CDR3 protein. The sample shows around 96,000 distinct CDR3 sequences, roughly an eighth of them seen only once. This clonotype occurred many times. The material was PBMCs from the stem cell graft donor, obtained from the stem cell graft. The receptor was isolated from a human donor who donated a stem cell graft to a child with inherited bone marrow failure. The chain links TRBV6-1 to TRBJ1-4, with D perhaps TRBD1 (5 bases). This CDR3 reads CASSEIRVRAREKLFF. The CDR3 DNA reads TGTGCCAGCAGTGAAATTCGTGTCAGGGCCCGAGAAAAACTGTTTTTT.